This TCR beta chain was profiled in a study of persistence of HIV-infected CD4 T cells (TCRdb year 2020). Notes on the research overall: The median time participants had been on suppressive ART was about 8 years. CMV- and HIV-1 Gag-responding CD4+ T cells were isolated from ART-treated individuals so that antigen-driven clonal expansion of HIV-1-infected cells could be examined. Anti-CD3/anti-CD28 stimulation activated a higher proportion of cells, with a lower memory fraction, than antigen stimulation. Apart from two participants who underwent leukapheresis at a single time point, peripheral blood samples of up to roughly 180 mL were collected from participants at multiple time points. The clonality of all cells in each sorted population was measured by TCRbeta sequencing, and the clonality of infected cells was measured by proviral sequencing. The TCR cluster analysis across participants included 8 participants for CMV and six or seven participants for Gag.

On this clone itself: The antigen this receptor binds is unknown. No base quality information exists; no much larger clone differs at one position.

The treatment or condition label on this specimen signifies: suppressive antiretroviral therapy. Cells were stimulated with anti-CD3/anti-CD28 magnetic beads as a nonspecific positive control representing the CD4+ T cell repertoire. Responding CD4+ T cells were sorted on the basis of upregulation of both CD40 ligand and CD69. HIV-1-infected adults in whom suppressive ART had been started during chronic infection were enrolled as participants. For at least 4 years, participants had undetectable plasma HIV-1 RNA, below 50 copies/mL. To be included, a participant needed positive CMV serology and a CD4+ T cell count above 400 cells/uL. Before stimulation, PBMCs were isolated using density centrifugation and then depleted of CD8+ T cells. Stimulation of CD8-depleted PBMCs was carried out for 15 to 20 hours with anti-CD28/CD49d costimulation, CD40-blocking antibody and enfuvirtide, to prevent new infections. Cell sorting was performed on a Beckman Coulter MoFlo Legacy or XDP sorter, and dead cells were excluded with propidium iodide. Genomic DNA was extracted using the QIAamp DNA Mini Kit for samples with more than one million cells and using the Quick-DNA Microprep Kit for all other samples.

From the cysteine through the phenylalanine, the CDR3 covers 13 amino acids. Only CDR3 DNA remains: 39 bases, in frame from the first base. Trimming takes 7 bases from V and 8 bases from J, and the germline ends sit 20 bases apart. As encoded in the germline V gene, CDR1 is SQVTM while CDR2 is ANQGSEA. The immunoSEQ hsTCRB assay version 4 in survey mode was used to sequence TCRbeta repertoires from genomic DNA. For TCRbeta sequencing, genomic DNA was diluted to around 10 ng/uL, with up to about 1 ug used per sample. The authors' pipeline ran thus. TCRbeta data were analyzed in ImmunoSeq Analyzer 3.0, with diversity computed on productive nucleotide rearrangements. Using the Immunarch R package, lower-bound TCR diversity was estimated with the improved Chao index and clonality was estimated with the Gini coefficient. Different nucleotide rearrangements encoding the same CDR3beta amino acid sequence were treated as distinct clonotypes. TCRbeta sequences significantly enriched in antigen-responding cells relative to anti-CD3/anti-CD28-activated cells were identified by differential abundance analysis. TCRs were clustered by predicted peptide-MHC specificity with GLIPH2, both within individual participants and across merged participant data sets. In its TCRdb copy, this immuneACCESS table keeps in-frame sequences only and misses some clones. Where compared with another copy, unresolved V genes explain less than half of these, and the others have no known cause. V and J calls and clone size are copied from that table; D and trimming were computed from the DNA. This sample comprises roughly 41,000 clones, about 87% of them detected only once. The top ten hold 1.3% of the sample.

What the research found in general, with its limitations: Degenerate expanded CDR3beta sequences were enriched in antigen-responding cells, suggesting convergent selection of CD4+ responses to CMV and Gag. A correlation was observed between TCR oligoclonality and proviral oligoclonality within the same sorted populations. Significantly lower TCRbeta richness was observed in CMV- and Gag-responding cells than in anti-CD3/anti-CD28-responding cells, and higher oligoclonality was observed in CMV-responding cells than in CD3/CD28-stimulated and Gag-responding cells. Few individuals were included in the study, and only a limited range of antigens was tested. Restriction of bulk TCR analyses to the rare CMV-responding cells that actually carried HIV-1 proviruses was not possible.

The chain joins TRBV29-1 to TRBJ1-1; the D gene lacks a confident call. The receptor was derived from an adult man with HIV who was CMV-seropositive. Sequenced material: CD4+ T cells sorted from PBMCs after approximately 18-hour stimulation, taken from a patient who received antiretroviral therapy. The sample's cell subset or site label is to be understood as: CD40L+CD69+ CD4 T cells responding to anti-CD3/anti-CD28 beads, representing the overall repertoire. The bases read TGCAGCGCACCATCCAACCACGGGTCCGAAGCTTTCTTT. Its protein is CSAPSNHGSEAFF.